These T cell receptor beta chains were read from a single sample in a study of spatial heterogeneity in lung cancer. TCRdb independently ran MiXCR on the 5' RACE reads; one entry per CDR3 protein. The sample consists of about 3,900 distinct CDR3 sequences, roughly 4% of them appearing once. Here the sequenced sample was lung tumor tissue, taken at surgery. The receptors stem from a male donor with early-stage non-small cell lung cancer. Each CDR3 is given with its conserved first and last residue. The D gene is left open where the match is weak. The listing skips clone size in some rows; elsewhere it reads once, few, many or a size class.

clone_size,j_call,cdr3_length,v_call,d_call,cdr3_aa,cdr3_nt
many,TRBJ1-1,15,TRBV28,NA,CASSLPGAFVAEAFF,TGTGCCAGCAGTTTACCCGGGGCCTTCGTCGCTGAAGCTTTCTTT
medium-sized,TRBJ2-1,15,TRBV5-1,TRBD2,CASRTLAGVANEQFF,TGCGCCAGCAGGACCCTAGCGGGAGTAGCTAATGAGCAGTTCTTC
medium-sized,TRBJ1-1,14,TRBV7-9,NA,CASSSIVGGTEAFF,TGTGCCAGCAGCTCCATAGTCGGGGGCACTGAAGCTTTCTTT
many,TRBJ1-1,14,TRBV4-1,TRBD1,CASSQGTGRTEAFF,TGCGCCAGCAGCCAAGGGACAGGGCGGACTGAAGCTTTCTTT
many,TRBJ1-1,15,TRBV7-2,NA,CASSLAGPMNTEAFF,TGTGCCAGCAGCTTAGCGGGCCCTATGAACACTGAAGCTTTCTTT
many,TRBJ2-3,15,TRBV2,TRBD1,CASKRQGALTDTQYF,TGTGCCAGTAAGAGACAGGGGGCTCTCACAGATACGCAGTATTTT
NA,TRBJ2-7,13,TRBV11-2,NA,CASSLVQGNEQYF,TGTGCCAGCAGCTTAGTTCAGGGAAACGAGCAGTACTTC
many,TRBJ2-7,13,TRBV6-1,TRBD2,CASSRGLEYEQYF,TGTGCCAGCAGCAGGGGACTAGAGTACGAGCAGTACTTC
many,TRBJ2-5,13,TRBV18,NA,CASSALSGETQYF,TGTGCCAGCTCAGCTCTAAGTGGAGAGACCCAGTACTTC
many,TRBJ2-5,14,TRBV18,TRBD2,CASSSSGNQETQYF,TGTGCCAGCTCGTCTAGCGGGAACCAAGAGACCCAGTACTTC
many,TRBJ2-3,15,TRBV5-5,TRBD1,CASSRTGGATDTQYF,TGTGCCAGCAGCCGGACAGGGGGCGCGACAGATACGCAGTATTTT
medium-sized,TRBJ2-1,15,TRBV15,NA,CATRGALDSYNEQFF,TGTGCCACCAGAGGCGCTTTGGACAGCTACAATGAGCAGTTCTTC
medium-sized,TRBJ2-1,15,TRBV27,TRBD2,CASSLTAGGYNEQFF,TGTGCCAGCAGTTTAACGGCGGGGGGATACAATGAGCAGTTCTTC
medium-sized,TRBJ2-4,14,TRBV7-9,TRBD1,CASSSIGQGGIQYF,TGTGCCAGCAGCTCTATAGGACAGGGAGGCATTCAGTACTTC
many,TRBJ2-5,16,TRBV20-1,TRBD2,CSAREMTSGSQETQYF,TGCAGTGCTAGGGAAATGACTAGCGGATCTCAAGAGACCCAGTACTTC
many,TRBJ2-6,15,TRBV7-2,TRBD2,CASSLGGAGANVLTF,TGTGCCAGCAGCCTGGGGGGGGCTGGGGCCAACGTCCTGACTTTC
many,TRBJ1-2,14,TRBV6-6,NA,CASRDSSSDYGYTF,TGTGCCAGCAGGGACAGCTCCTCCGACTATGGCTACACCTTC
medium-sized,TRBJ1-5,12,TRBV28,TRBD1,CASTPPRGAQHF,TGTGCCAGCACTCCCCCCAGGGGGGCCCAGCATTTT
many,TRBJ1-2,12,TRBV29-1,TRBD1,CSVFRTGIGYTF,TGCAGCGTCTTCAGGACAGGGATAGGCTATACCTTC
NA,TRBJ2-1,13,TRBV2,NA,CASSGGGQREQFF,TGTGCCAGCAGCGGCGGGGGACAACGCGAGCAGTTCTTC
medium-sized,TRBJ1-2,12,TRBV9,NA,CASSAYKGGYTF,TGTGCCAGCAGCGCCTATAAAGGAGGCTACACCTTC
many,TRBJ2-2,15,TRBV10-3,NA,CATLPARGGTGELFF,TGTGCCACCCTCCCGGCGAGGGGTGGCACCGGGGAGCTGTTTTTT
many,TRBJ2-3,13,TRBV29-1,NA,CSVVRGNTDTQYF,TGCAGCGTTGTGCGCGGGAACACAGATACGCAGTATTTT
many,TRBJ1-2,13,TRBV6-5,TRBD1,CASSRQGAYGYTF,TGTGCCAGCAGCCGACAGGGTGCCTATGGCTACACCTTC
many,TRBJ2-3,17,TRBV13,TRBD2,CASSWTSGRIYTDTQYF,TGTGCCAGCAGCTGGACTAGCGGGAGAATCTACACAGATACGCAGTATTTT
medium-sized,TRBJ2-5,15,TRBV3-1,TRBD1,CASSPTLRQGQTQYF,TGTGCCAGCAGCCCCACACTTAGACAGGGGCAGACCCAGTACTTC
many,TRBJ2-5,15,TRBV11-3,NA,CASSSLQSTGETQYF,TGTGCCAGCAGCTCCCTACAATCTACGGGGGAGACCCAGTACTTC
many,TRBJ1-2,15,TRBV10-3,NA,CAISDGNSPNYGYTF,TGTGCCATCAGTGACGGGAATTCCCCTAACTATGGCTACACCTTC
many,TRBJ1-5,13,TRBV12-3/TRBV12-4,NA,CASSLLEAQPQHF,TGTGCCAGCAGTTTATTGGAGGCTCAGCCCCAGCATTTT
NA,TRBJ2-1,14,TRBV29-1,TRBD2,CSVEGGSGYNEQFF,TGCAGCGTTGAGGGAGGGAGCGGGTACAATGAGCAGTTCTTC
many,TRBJ1-1,8,TRBV12-5,NA,CASGWAFF,TGTGCTAGTGGTTGGGCTTTCTTT
many,TRBJ2-7,14,TRBV6-6,TRBD1,CASTWWDSQWEQYF,TGTGCCAGCACCTGGTGGGACAGCCAGTGGGAGCAGTACTTC
many,TRBJ2-1,17,TRBV4-3,NA,CASSLTISTGGYNEQFF,TGCGCCAGCAGCCTCACGATTAGTACGGGTGGCTACAATGAGCAGTTCTTC
medium-sized,TRBJ2-7,14,TRBV20-1,NA,CSARADRNSYEQYF,TGCAGTGCTAGGGCCGACAGGAACTCCTACGAGCAGTACTTC
medium-sized,TRBJ2-7,15,TRBV18,TRBD1,CASSPVAGGDYEQYF,TGTGCCAGCTCACCGGTGGCAGGGGGTGATTACGAGCAGTACTTC
medium-sized,TRBJ2-5,16,TRBV25-1,NA,CASSQTLGRDQETQYF,TGTGCCAGCAGTCAAACCCTCGGCAGGGACCAAGAGACCCAGTACTTC
many,TRBJ1-2,13,TRBV5-6,NA,CASSLGRTYGYTF,TGTGCCAGCAGCTTGGGACGGACTTATGGCTACACCTTC
many,TRBJ2-2,17,TRBV4-3,TRBD1,CASSQGQTGGRTGELFF,TGCGCCAGCAGCCAAGGTCAGACAGGGGGCAGGACCGGGGAGCTGTTTTTT
few,TRBJ1-1,12,TRBV29-1,NA,CSVQQGRAEAFF,TGCAGCGTGCAACAGGGAAGGGCTGAAGCTTTCTTT
many,TRBJ2-4,15,TRBV18,NA,CASSQLFGRENIQYF,TGTGCCAGCTCACAATTATTCGGCAGAGAAAACATTCAGTACTTC